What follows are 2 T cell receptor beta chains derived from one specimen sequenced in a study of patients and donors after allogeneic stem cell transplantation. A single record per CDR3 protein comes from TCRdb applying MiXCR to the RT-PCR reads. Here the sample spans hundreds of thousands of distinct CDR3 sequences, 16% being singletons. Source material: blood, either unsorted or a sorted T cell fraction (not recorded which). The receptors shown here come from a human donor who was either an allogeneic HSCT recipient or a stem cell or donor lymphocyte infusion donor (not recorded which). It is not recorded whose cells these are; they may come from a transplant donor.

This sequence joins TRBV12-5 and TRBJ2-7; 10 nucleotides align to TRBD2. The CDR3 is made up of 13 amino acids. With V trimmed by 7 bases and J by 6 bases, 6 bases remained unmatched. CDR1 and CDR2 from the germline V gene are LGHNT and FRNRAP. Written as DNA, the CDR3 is TGTGCTAGTGCGGCTAGCGGGAGTATCGAGCAGTACTTC. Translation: CASAASGSIEQYF.

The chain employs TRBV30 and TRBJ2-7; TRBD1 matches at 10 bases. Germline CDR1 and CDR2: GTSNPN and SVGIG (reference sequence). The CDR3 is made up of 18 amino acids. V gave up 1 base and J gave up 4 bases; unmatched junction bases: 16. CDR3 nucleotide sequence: TGTGCCTGGAGTGCGACAGGGGGCTTCCCTCCCCTAGCGTACGAGCAGTACTTC. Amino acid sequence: CAWSATGGFPPLAYEQYF.